These T cell receptor beta chains were read from a single sample in a study of PD-L1 blockade in urothelial cancer. The protocol was immunoSEQ multiplex PCR, while the TCRdb copy is restricted to in-frame clones and leaves out a portion. The sample lists roughly 130,000 clones, 70% to 85% occurring once. The sequencing used PBMCs, collected around atezolizumab (anti-PD-L1) treatment. The receptors stem from a man between 45 and 60 years old with urothelial cancer. CDR3s include the opening cysteine and the closing phenylalanine or tryptophan. The order of the fields is clone size, D gene, J gene, V gene, CDR3 protein. A D gene is named only where the DNA matches it firmly. Rows give clone size only sometimes, using once, few, many, or a class for an expanded clone.

clone size: -
D gene: -
J gene: -
V gene: TRBV5-1
CDR3 protein: CASSSQGYEQYF

clone size: few
D gene: TRBD1
J gene: TRBJ2-7
V gene: TRBV2
CDR3 protein: CASRLQGAFSYEQYF

clone size: -
D gene: TRBD1
J gene: TRBJ2-1
V gene: TRBV30
CDR3 protein: CAWSVGTAKQFF

clone size: few
D gene: -
J gene: TRBJ1-6
V gene: TRBV7-3
CDR3 protein: CASSLTGSGYNSPLHF

clone size: -
D gene: -
J gene: TRBJ2-7
V gene: TRBV6-5
CDR3 protein: CASSLGHSYEQYF

clone size: -
D gene: TRBD1
J gene: TRBJ1-5
V gene: TRBV13
CDR3 protein: CASSHRGGPQHF

clone size: -
D gene: -
J gene: TRBJ1-5
V gene: TRBV19
CDR3 protein: CASSIDRTANQPQHF

clone size: -
D gene: -
J gene: TRBJ2-2
V gene: TRBV28
CDR3 protein: CASSLYAARGRAGELFF

clone size: few
D gene: -
J gene: TRBJ1-6
V gene: TRBV2
CDR3 protein: CASSEIPQTYNSPLHF

clone size: -
D gene: TRBD2
J gene: TRBJ2-5
V gene: TRBV11-3
CDR3 protein: CASSSGLDETQYF

clone size: -
D gene: -
J gene: TRBJ2-3
V gene: TRBV7-9
CDR3 protein: CASSPVDTQYF

clone size: -
D gene: TRBD1
J gene: TRBJ1-4
V gene: TRBV2
CDR3 protein: CASSTGTGNEKLFF

clone size: medium-sized
D gene: -
J gene: TRBJ1-2
V gene: TRBV5-1
CDR3 protein: CASSPRTDYGYTF

clone size: -
D gene: -
J gene: TRBJ2-5
V gene: TRBV5-1
CDR3 protein: CASSLKGIGETQYF

clone size: -
D gene: -
J gene: TRBJ2-7
V gene: TRBV4-1
CDR3 protein: CASSQAGGRRQEQYF

clone size: -
D gene: -
J gene: TRBJ2-1
V gene: TRBV2
CDR3 protein: CASSEIFGAGVNEQFF

clone size: once
D gene: -
J gene: TRBJ1-6
V gene: TRBV11-2
CDR3 protein: CASSPGQFLINSPLHF

clone size: -
D gene: -
J gene: TRBJ2-5
V gene: TRBV2
CDR3 protein: CASSYQETQYF